The 32 T cell receptor beta chains below were found in one sample sequenced in a study of CD4 T cells in relation to SARS-CoV-2 and coronaviruses. The data were produced by immunoSEQ multiplex PCR, yet TCRdb's version contains in-frame clones alone and is incomplete. The sample contains roughly 20,000 clones, more than 60% of which appear only once. These receptors lack a known antigen. Before the COVID-19 pandemic, during about 2011-2019, CD4+ T cells were taken from unexposed donors. The cells were cultured for 10 days before CD4+ T cells were isolated. The specimen sequenced was CD4+ T cells from PBMCs, cultured in vitro. All receptors come from a human donor in good health.

This chain uses TRBV24-1 with TRBJ2-7; 10 nucleotides align to TRBD1. The V and J ends lost 5 bases and 6 bases, in that order; junction bases with no gene match: 9. In germline, CDR1 is KGHDR, CDR2 SFDVKD. CDR3 length: 15 residues. CDR3 nucleotide sequence: TGTGCCACCAGTGGTGTGACAGGGGGCTCCGGCGAGCAGTACTTC. Translating gives CATSGVTGGSGEQYF.

This clone appeared a few times. The chain joins TRBV10-3 to TRBJ1-3; TRBD1 agrees at 7 bases. The V gene's germline CDR1 is ENHRY and CDR2 SYGVKD. The length of the CDR3 is 16 residues. V lost 0 bases to trimming and J lost 3 bases; unmatched junction nucleotides: 5. This chain's CDR3 is CAISESTGRNGNTIYF. Written as DNA, the CDR3 is TGTGCCATCAGTGAGTCGACAGGGCGGAATGGAAACACCATATATTTT.

The rearrangement links TRBV7-9 to TRBJ2-7; D could derive from TRBD1 or TRBD2 (5 bases each). The CDR3 runs to 18 residues. The V gene lost 3 bases and the J gene lost 0 bases, with 21 bases spanning the gap. Germline CDR1 reads SEHNR; CDR2 reads FQNEAQ (reference sequence). The CDR3 DNA is TGTGCCAGCAGCTTCTACTTCCGGGACGGAGCCCCCTCCTACGAGCAGTACTTC. Its translation is CASSFYFRDGAPSYEQYF.

V usage is TRBV10-3 and J usage is TRBJ2-7, with unresolved D. Germline V lookup: CDR1 ENHRY, CDR2 SYGVKD. The CDR3 sequence is 14 residues long. Trimming took off 6 bases at V and 2 bases at J, with 14 bases between the two ends. Here the CDR3 reads CAISPSTQTYEQYF. CDR3 DNA: TGTGCCATCAGCCCTTCGACACAAACCTACGAGCAGTACTTC.

J is TRBJ1-1 and V is TRBV5-6; D not resolved. Germline-derived CDR1 and CDR2 are SGHDT and YYEEEE. V was clipped by 3 bases and J by 1 base, with 19 bases between them. The CDR3 sequence is 17 residues long. The CDR3 DNA reads as TGTGCCAGCAGCTCACCGTCCCTGAATATCAAGAACACTGAAGCTTTCTTT. Its translation: CASSSPSLNIKNTEAFF.

The chain carries TRBV3-1 (or the pseudogene TRBV3-2) and TRBJ2-5; D not resolved. The length of the CDR3 is 14 residues. The germline gives CDR1 LGHDT, CDR2 YNNKEL (reference sequence). V was clipped by 3 bases and J by 3 bases, with 11 bases between them. CDR3 sequence reads: CASSHMGRKETQYF. The DNA of the CDR3 is TGTGCCAGCAGCCACATGGGCAGGAAAGAGACCCAGTACTTC.

The CDR3 DNA reads TGTGCCAGCAGCTTGAGGACGCGGGAGACCCAGTACTTC. Its protein product is CASSLRTRETQYF. This chain uses TRBV5-6 with TRBJ2-5; D is undetermined. The CDR3 contains 13 residues. Trimming shortened V by 1 base and J by 5 bases, and 9 bases separated the two germline ends. CDR1 is SGHDT, CDR2 YYEEEE, per germline.

This clone was counted a few times. V and J are TRBV30 and TRBJ1-6; possibly TRBD1 for D (5 bases). The CDR3 totals 16 residues. The germline CDR1 and CDR2 sequences are GTSNPN and SVGIG (reference sequence). V lost 8 bases to trimming and J lost 7 bases, with 24 bases between them. The CDR3 region is CAGTGQSGTSNSPLHF. CDR3 nucleotides: TGTGCCGGCACGGGGCAGTCGGGTACTTCGAATTCACCCCTCCACTTT.

The chain links TRBV6-6 to TRBJ1-1; the match to TRBD1 covers 11 bases. The CDR3 runs to 16 residues. Germline assignment: CDR1 MNHNY and CDR2 SVGAGI (reference sequence). Germline trimming cut 6 bases from V and 4 bases from J; bases unmatched to any gene: 10. The CDR3 sequence is CASRLPGTGGFTEAFF. CDR3 bases: TGTGCCAGCAGACTCCCCGGGACAGGGGGTTTCACTGAAGCTTTCTTT.

The chain's CDR3 is CASSLKGGTEAFF. Here the CDR3 DNA reads TGCGCCAGCAGCTTGAAAGGGGGCACTGAAGCTTTCTTT. The rearrangement joins TRBV5-1 to TRBJ1-1, with D possibly matching TRBD1 (6 bases). This CDR3 has 13 residues. Trimming removed 1 base from V and 4 bases from J, with 8 bases in between. Germline loops: CDR1 SGHRS, CDR2 YFSETQ.

The chain joins TRBV29-1 to TRBJ1-1; 7 positions agree with TRBD1. The CDR3 extends over 13 amino acids. Germline V gene lookup returns CDR1 SQVTM and CDR2 ANQGSEA. Trimming at V came to 6 bases and at J to 4 bases, leaving 8 bases not matched to a gene. DNA for the CDR3: TGCAGCGTCTGTACAGGGGCGGGCACTGAAGCTTTCTTT. This encodes CSVCTGAGTEAFF.

The chain links TRBV7-8 to TRBJ2-7; the match to TRBD2 covers 7 bases. Per the germline V gene, CDR1 is SGHVS and CDR2 is FQNEAQ. The CDR3 runs to 14 residues. Trimming removed 5 bases from V and 8 bases from J; junction bases left unmatched: 12. The CDR3 DNA follows: TGTGCCAGCAGCCCCAGGGCTAGCGGTCATAAGCAGTACTTC. Its protein product is CASSPRASGHKQYF.

The gene calls are TRBV2 and TRBJ1-4; no definite D call. Germline V gene data show CDR1 as SNHLY and CDR2 as FYNNEI. Trimming left V 4 bases short and J 0 bases short, with 3 bases between. The CDR3 is 13 amino acids. CDR3 nucleotides: TGTGCCAGCAGTGGTGCAACTAATGAAAAACTGTTTTTT. Protein sequence: CASSGATNEKLFF.

The chain combines TRBV7-9 with TRBJ2-7, with D possibly being TRBD1 or TRBD2 (5 bases each). In germline, CDR1 is SEHNR, CDR2 FQNEAQ (reference sequence). The length of the CDR3 is 17 residues. Trimming left V 5 bases short and J 0 bases short, with 20 bases between. The CDR3 region is CASSPTDRDLSSYEQYF. Written as DNA, the CDR3 is TGTGCCAGCAGCCCTACGGATAGGGACCTAAGCTCCTACGAGCAGTACTTC.

The CDR3 here is CASRITGGTNEKLFF. The CDR3 coding sequence is TGTGCCAGCAGGATAACAGGGGGGACTAATGAAAAACTGTTTTTT. The V call is TRBV2, the J call TRBJ1-4, with 8 bases aligning to TRBD1. Germline V lookup: CDR1 SNHLY, CDR2 FYNNEI. The V and J ends lost 6 bases and 2 bases, in that order; junction bases with no gene match: 5. The CDR3 contains 15 residues.

CDR3 in DNA: TGCAGCGAGAGGGAGGATATGAACACTGAAGCTTTCTTT. This translates into CSEREDMNTEAFF. This chain uses TRBV29-1 with TRBJ1-1, with D uncertain. Deletions cut 7 bases from V and 0 bases from J, with 12 bases between. Germline values: CDR1 SQVTM, CDR2 ANQGSEA. CDR3 length: 13 residues.

J is TRBJ2-1 and V is TRBV5-1; D perhaps matches TRBD2 (5 bases). This CDR3 is 14 amino acids long. Trimming left V 4 bases short and J 8 bases short, with 16 bases between. CDR1 SGHRS and CDR2 YFSETQ come from the germline V gene. The CDR3: CASSPSLSSDEQFF. The CDR3 region has the DNA TGCGCCAGCAGCCCTTCCCTCAGTAGCGATGAGCAGTTCTTC.

The V gene is TRBV9, the J gene TRBJ2-1; a possible D gene is TRBD2 (6 bases). Between the trimmed V and J ends, which lost 0 bases and 8 bases, there was a span of 18 bases. This CDR3 is 16 amino acids long. Germline V gene data show CDR1 as SGDLS and CDR2 as YYNGEE. The DNA for the CDR3 is TGTGCCAGCAGCGTAGCTGGCTCTCACGGCGGGGATGAGCAGTTCTTC. Translation gives CASSVAGSHGGDEQFF. The full variable domain, completed using reference TRBV9 and TRBJ2-1, is DSGVTQTPKHLITATGQRVTLRCSPRSGDLSVYWYQQSLDQGLQFLIQYYNGEERAKGNILERFSAQQFPDLHSELNLSSLELGDSALYFCASSVAGSHGGDEQFFGPGTRLTVL.

The chain carries TRBV11-2 and TRBJ2-7; D is possibly TRBD1 (6 bases). This CDR3 comprises 12 residues. Germline V lookup: CDR1 SGHAT, CDR2 FQNNGV. V was cut by 0 bases and J by 8 bases, with 8 bases left in between. CDR3 DNA: TGTGCCAGCAGCTTAGATAGGGGGAAGCAGTACTTC. It specifies CASSLDRGKQYF.

V gene TRBV7-3 combines with J gene TRBJ2-5; 14 positions agree with TRBD2. Germline trimming cut 2 bases from V and 8 bases from J; bases unmatched to any gene: 10. There are 17 residues in the CDR3. Looked up from germline, CDR1 is SGHTA and CDR2 is FQGTGA. CDR3 in amino acids: CASSLPLGLAGGGTQYF. In DNA, the CDR3 is TGTGCCAGCAGCTTACCCCTTGGACTAGCGGGAGGAGGAACCCAGTACTTC.

This chain uses TRBV7-9 with TRBJ2-2, with a possible D match to TRBD2 (6 bases). V was pared by 4 bases and J by 5 bases, with 14 bases between. Looked up from germline, CDR1 is SEHNR and CDR2 is FQNEAQ (reference sequence). This CDR3 is 15 amino acids long. The CDR3 sequence: CASSWGRRDTGELFF. The CDR3 bases are TGTGCCAGCAGCTGGGGGAGGCGGGATACCGGGGAGCTGTTTTTT.

The J gene is TRBJ2-5, the V gene TRBV5-1; D remains unclear. The V end lost 0 bases, the J end lost 2 bases, and 2 bases lay between the germline ends. CDR3 size: 12 residues. Germline lookup yields CDR1 SGHRS and CDR2 YFSETQ. The CDR3, as DNA: TGCGCCAGCAGCTTGGGACAAGAGACCCAGTACTTC. Its translation: CASSLGQETQYF.

Regarding this clone: Other DNA sequences in the same sample also yield this CDR3. The chain uses TRBV6-1 and TRBJ2-7; D gene ambiguous. V shed 0 bases and J shed 0 bases, with 6 bases lying between them. The CDR3 spans 14 residues. Germline V gives CDR1 MNHNS, CDR2 SASEGT. CDR3 loop: CASSEAGSSYEQYF. As DNA, the CDR3 is TGTGCCAGCAGTGAAGCGGGGTCCTCCTACGAGCAGTACTTC.

The gene calls are TRBV19 and TRBJ2-1; D remains unclear. The CDR3 loop spans 13 amino acids. Looked up from germline, CDR1 is LNHDA and CDR2 is SQIVND (reference sequence). The V and J ends lost 4 bases and 3 bases respectively, with 7 bases between them. The CDR3 sequence: CASSKIDYNEQFF. The CDR3 nucleotides read TGTGCCAGTAGTAAAATCGACTACAATGAGCAGTTCTTC. The variable domain in full, with the rest retrieved from reference TRBV19 and TRBJ2-1, is DGGITQSPKYLFRKEGQNVTLSCEQNLNHDAMYWYRQDPGQGLRLIYYSQIVNDFQKGDIAEGYSVSREKKESFPLTVTSAQKNPTAFYLCASSKIDYNEQFFGPGTRLTVL.

The rearrangement links TRBV7-3 to TRBJ2-2; 11 nucleotides agree with TRBD2. V shed 8 bases, J shed 1 base, and the junction held 0 bases outside the gene matches. Germline V gene data show CDR1 as SGHTA and CDR2 as FQGTGA. The CDR3 length is 14 residues. The CDR3 spells CASGTSGNTGELFF. The CDR3 region has the DNA TGTGCCAGCGGGACTAGCGGGAACACCGGGGAGCTGTTTTTT.

This rearrangement joins TRBV12-3 or TRBV12-4 to TRBJ1-1; D is possibly TRBD1 (6 bases). Deletions cut 6 bases from V and 5 bases from J, with 13 bases between. The CDR3 covers 13 residues. The CDR3 loop reads CASSRDRSTEAFF. In DNA form, the CDR3 reads TGTGCCAGCAGCCGCGACAGGTCTACTGAAGCTTTCTTT.

The chain has TRBV7-9 and TRBJ2-7; no reliable D call. Trimming shortened V by 5 bases and J by 6 bases, and 11 bases separated the two germline ends. The CDR3 consists of 12 residues. From germline, CDR1 is SEHNR and CDR2 FQNEAQ (reference sequence). The CDR3 nucleotides are TGTGCCAGCAGCCCCGAGAGGAGCGAGCAGTACTTC. Its translation: CASSPERSEQYF.

The rearrangement links TRBV24-1 to TRBJ1-2; tentatively, D is TRBD1 (6 bases). The germline V and J ends were trimmed by 3 bases and 8 bases, with 15 bases remaining between them. Germline CDR1 is KGHDR and CDR2 is SFDVKD. This CDR3 contains 14 residues. CDR3 nucleotides: TGTGCCACCAGTGATCCTGGGGGCCTGATCGGCTACACCTTC. Translated: CATSDPGGLIGYTF.

V usage is TRBV3-1 (or the pseudogene TRBV3-2) and J usage is TRBJ2-2, with TRBD1 matching 12 bases. The germline gives CDR1 LGHDT, CDR2 YNNKEL (reference sequence). V gave up 4 bases and J gave up 4 bases; unmatched junction bases: 4. This CDR3 is built from 16 residues. In nucleotides, the CDR3 is TGTGCCAGCAGCCCCGGGACAGGGGGCAGCACCGGGGAGCTGTTTTTT. Its protein is CASSPGTGGSTGELFF.

Only one count was recorded for this clone. This sequence joins TRBV24-1 and TRBJ2-4; TRBD1 matches at 8 bases. Trimming at V came to 2 bases and at J to 6 bases, leaving 11 bases not matched to a gene. The germline gives CDR1 KGHDR, CDR2 SFDVKD. The CDR3 extends over 17 amino acids. CDR3 sequence: CATSDSRQGRSLNIQYF. The CDR3 DNA is TGTGCCACCAGTGATTCGAGACAGGGGCGGTCCTTAAACATTCAGTACTTC.

V and J are TRBV30 and TRBJ2-3; 9 nucleotides line up with TRBD2. The CDR3 totals 15 residues. CDR1 and CDR2 from the germline V gene are GTSNPN and SVGIG (reference sequence). V shed 1 base, J shed 6 bases, and the junction held 8 bases outside the gene matches. This CDR3 reads CAWSGAGGLTDTQYF. The CDR3 DNA reads TGTGCCTGGAGTGGAGCGGGAGGCCTCACGGATACGCAGTATTTT.

This chain uses TRBV27 with TRBJ2-1, with TRBD1 matching 9 bases. The CDR3 runs to 15 residues. The germline V gene encodes CDR1 MNHEY and CDR2 SMNVEV (reference sequence). V was clipped by 2 bases and J by 6 bases; unmatched bases: 5. The CDR3 region is CASSLVGQGPNEQFF. CDR3 coding DNA: TGTGCCAGCAGTTTAGTGGGACAGGGCCCCAATGAGCAGTTCTTC.